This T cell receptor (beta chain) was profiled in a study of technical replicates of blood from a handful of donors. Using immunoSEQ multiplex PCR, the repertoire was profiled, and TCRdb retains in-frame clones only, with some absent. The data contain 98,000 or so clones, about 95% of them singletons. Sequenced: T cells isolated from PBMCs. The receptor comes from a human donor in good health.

This CDR3 reads CASSLGSGSGNTEAFF. The DNA for the CDR3 is TGTGCCAGCAGCTTAGGTTCGGGTTCTGGGAACACTGAAGCTTTCTTT. The chain carries TRBV11-3 and TRBJ1-1, with D unresolved. Per the germline V gene, CDR1 is SGHNT and CDR2 is YENEEA. The V end lost 1 base, the J end lost 1 base, and 13 bases lay between the germline ends. CDR3 size: 16 residues.